This is a list of T cell receptor beta chains from one sample in a study of cytomegalovirus exposure and HLA in healthy donors. Sequenced by immunoSEQ multiplex PCR; TCRdb stores in-frame clones only, minus some. Of about 76,000 clones detected, roughly 70% appear once; the ten largest clones hold around 4.7%. Material for sequencing was PBMCs. These receptors were collected from a man aged 55-75 years in good health and CMV-seropositive. CDR3s include the opening cysteine and the closing phenylalanine or tryptophan. D genes are given only for firm matches. A clone size is listed for some rows: how often the clone was seen (once, few, many), or a class if it is expanded.

>16|TRBJ1-5|-|TRBD1|TRBV7-2
TGTGCCAGCAGCTTAAGGGACAGGGGTAGCAATCAGCCCCAGCATTTT
CASSLRDRGSNQPQHF
>14|TRBJ2-7|-|TRBD2|TRBV11-1
TGTGCCAGCAGCTCAGCGGGAGGGGCTTCCGAGCAGTACTTC
CASSSAGGASEQYF
>15|TRBJ2-5|-|-|TRBV5-1
TGCGCCAGCAGCTTGGTGCAGGGCGTCCGAGAGACCCAGTACTTC
CASSLVQGVRETQYF
>12|TRBJ1-1|-|-|TRBV27
TGTGCCAGCAGCCGACATTCGGGGGAAGCTTTCTTT
CASSRHSGEAFF
>15|TRBJ1-3|-|-|TRBV5-5
TGTGCCAGCAGCTTGGCGGCAGGGGCTAGAAACACCATATATTTT
CASSLAAGARNTIYF
>14|TRBJ2-7|-|TRBD2|TRBV5-1
TGCGCCAGCAGCTGGAGCGGGAGAGCTAACGAGCAGTACTTC
CASSWSGRANEQYF
>15|TRBJ1-2|-|TRBD1|TRBV9
TGTGCCAGCAGCGTGTCGGGACAGGGGAACTATGGCTACACCTTC
CASSVSGQGNYGYTF
>14|TRBJ2-7|-|TRBD2|TRBV6-6
TGTGCCAGCAGGGAAATGGGAGGGACCTACGAGCAGTACTTC
CASREMGGTYEQYF
>12|TRBJ2-7|-|-|TRBV27
TGTGCCAGCAGAAACAGAGACTACGAGCAGTACTTC
CASRNRDYEQYF
>14|TRBJ2-5|-|-|TRBV7-9
TGTGCCAGCAGCTTACGGGACTTCCAAGAGACCCAGTACTTC
CASSLRDFQETQYF
>14|TRBJ2-3|few|TRBD1|TRBV9
TGTGCCAGCAGCGCCGGGACAGCTTCAGATACGCAGTATTTT
CASSAGTASDTQYF
>15|TRBJ2-5|-|-|TRBV5-4
TGTGCCAGCAGCTTCTATGTCGGGTCCGGGGAGACCCAGTACTTC
CASSFYVGSGETQYF
>15|TRBJ2-3|-|-|TRBV5-1
TGCGCCAGCAGCCTTGGAGGGCCGGGCACAGATACGCAGTATTTT
CASSLGGPGTDTQYF
>13|TRBJ2-7|-|-|TRBV5-6
TGTGCCAGCAGCTTGGTGAAGCCCTACGAGCAGTACTTC
CASSLVKPYEQYF
>14|TRBJ2-3|-|-|TRBV10-3
TGTGCCAATAGCGGCGACACAACCACAGATACGCAGTATTTT
CANSGDTTTDTQYF
>17|TRBJ2-5|-|-|TRBV9
TGTGCCAGCAGCCCCGGGAGGTTTGCGGGGGCCCAAGAGACCCAGTACTTC
CASSPGRFAGAQETQYF
>15|TRBJ1-6|-|-|TRBV11-2
TGTGCCAGCAGCTTACGAGGGCGCGGCAATTCACCCCTCCACTTT
CASSLRGRGNSPLHF
>14|TRBJ2-3|-|-|TRBV28
TGTGCCAGCAGTTTAGAGGGCTACACAGATACGCAGTATTTT
CASSLEGYTDTQYF
>11|TRBJ1-2|-|-|TRBV30
TGTGCCTCACCTTCTACCTATGGCTACACCTTC
CASPSTYGYTF
>12|TRBJ2-7|-|TRBD1|TRBV2
TGTGCCATGGGCGGGACAGGGTACGAGCAGTACTTC
CAMGGTGYEQYF
>13|TRBJ2-7|-|-|TRBV19
TGTGCCAGTAGTATAGGAGGTCTTCGCGAGCAGTACTTC
CASSIGGLREQYF
>13|TRBJ2-7|-|TRBD1|TRBV7-2
TGTGCCAGCAGCTTAGAGGGGGCAGACGAGCAGTACTTC
CASSLEGADEQYF
>13|TRBJ2-1|-|TRBD1|TRBV10-3
TGTGCCATCAGTGAGACGGCAGGGGGCCGGCAGTTCTTC
CAISETAGGRQFF
>14|TRBJ1-1|-|TRBD1|TRBV5-1
TGCGCCAGCAGCCCGACAGGGGGCCACACTGAAGCTTTCTTT
CASSPTGGHTEAFF
>15|TRBJ2-7|-|-|TRBV11-2
TGTGCCAGCAGTCTTGACGGGAGAGGGCTCTACGAGCAGTACTTC
CASSLDGRGLYEQYF
>14|TRBJ2-7|-|TRBD2|TRBV10-3
TGTGCCATCAGGGGAGCGGGGGAGAACTACGAGCAGTACTTC
CAIRGAGENYEQYF
>14|TRBJ2-2|once|TRBD2|TRBV6-1
TGTGCCGGTAGCGGGGGGGCTGGCACCGGGGAGCTGTTTTTT
CAGSGGAGTGELFF
>15|TRBJ1-3|few|-|TRBV4-1
TGCGCCAGCAGCCAAGATAAGACAGTTGGAAACACCATATATTTT
CASSQDKTVGNTIYF
>16|TRBJ1-3|few|TRBD1|TRBV6-5
TGTGCCAGCAGTTTCCGACAGGGACTGTCTGGAAACACCATATATTTT
CASSFRQGLSGNTIYF
>15|TRBJ1-1|-|-|TRBV9
TGTGCCAGCAGCCCGTCTTTGGGGGCGCTTACTGAAGCTTTCTTT
CASSPSLGALTEAFF
>12|TRBJ2-2|-|-|TRBV4-2
TGTGCCAGCAGAGCGACAGCCGGGGAGCTGTTTTTT
CASRATAGELFF
>14|TRBJ2-7|-|TRBD1|TRBV7-6
TGTGCCAGCAGCCCCGGGACAGGGGGCGGCGAGCAGTACTTC
CASSPGTGGGEQYF
>14|TRBJ1-2|-|-|TRBV27
TGTGCCAGCAGTTTATCCTGGGGAGGCTATGGCTACACCTTC
CASSLSWGGYGYTF